This entry lists 27 T cell receptor beta chains sequenced from one sample in a study of regulatory T cells in long-lasting Graves disease. Time point described: newly diagnosed GD, antithyroid drugs for less than 3 months. From RNA extracted from PBMCs, the TCR library was made. Libraries of TCR beta came from iRepertoire HTBI primers plus Arm-PCR of CDR3 regions. TCRdb re-analysed the multiplex PCR reads in MiXCR, keeping a single row per CDR3 protein. The sample lists 550,000 to 700,000 distinct CDR3 sequences, 15% to 20% occurring once. The same sample was also studied in work on T cells in Graves' hyperthyroidism and ophthalmopathy.

This specimen consisted of peripheral blood mononuclear cells (PBMCs), obtained at new diagnosis, from a patient treated with antithyroid drugs. These receptors came from a man aged 18 to 29 with Graves disease.

There are many counts of this clonotype. This sequence joins TRBV20-1 and TRBJ2-5, with 8 positions matching TRBD1. The CDR3 runs 14 residues. V lost 0 bases to trimming and J lost 5 bases; unmatched junction nucleotides: 5. Looked up from germline, CDR1 is DFQATT and CDR2 is SNEGSKA (reference sequence). The CDR3 is CSARDGQGGETQYF. The CDR3 DNA follows: TGCAGTGCTAGAGACGGACAGGGTGGGGAGACCCAGTACTTC.

This clonotype was counted ten times or more. The J gene is TRBJ2-1, the V gene TRBV11-2; 8 bases agree with TRBD2. V gave up 3 bases and J gave up 10 bases; unmatched junction bases: 14. CDR3 length: 16 residues. Germline V CDR1 and CDR2: SGHAT, FQNNGV. The CDR3 DNA reads TGTGCCAGCAGCTTGGAAGGGGCGGGGAGCGGGAGAGAGCAGTTCTTC. It specifies CASSLEGAGSGREQFF.

The rearrangement links TRBV19 to TRBJ1-4; unclear D gene. Trimming pared 6 bases from V and 3 bases from J, leaving 11 bases between. The CDR3 consists of 14 residues. Germline V gene sequence: CDR1 LNHDA, CDR2 SQIVND (reference sequence). CDR3 sequence (DNA): TGTGCCAGTAGCCGAGGACTGTCTAATGAAAAACTGTTTTTT. It specifies CASSRGLSNEKLFF. The variable domain in full, with the rest retrieved from reference TRBV19 and TRBJ1-4, is DGGITQSPKYLFRKEGQNVTLSCEQNLNHDAMYWYRQDPGQGLRLIYYSQIVNDFQKGDIAEGYSVSREKKESFPLTVTSAQKNPTAFYLCASSRGLSNEKLFFGSGTQLSVL.

This clonotype showed up just a few times. The junction and the germline gene differ at one end; a read error may be behind it. The chain employs TRBV4-1 and TRBJ2-7, with TRBD1 as a possible D gene (5 bases). The length of the CDR3 is 14 residues. Germline V gene sequence: CDR1 MGHRA, CDR2 YSYEKL. DNA of the CDR3: TGTGCCAGCAGCCAAGGGGCAGGGACCTACGAGCAGTACTTC. Translated, it gives CASSQGAGTYEQYF.

This clonotype was seen many times. This chain uses TRBV20-1 with TRBJ2-3, with TRBD1 as a possible D gene (5 bases). CDR3 size: 13 residues. Germline V gene sequence: CDR1 DFQATT, CDR2 SNEGSKA (reference sequence). Trimming cost V 4 bases and J 1 base, with 9 bases left between them. CDR3 nucleotides: TGCAGTGCTATCGACAGACGCACAGATACGCAGTATTTT. As protein: CSAIDRRTDTQYF.

In its sample, this clonotype was seen a few times. The CDR3 here is CASSLWASGMVTYEQYF. CDR3 DNA: TGTGCCAGCAGCTTGTGGGCTAGCGGGATGGTTACCTACGAGCAGTACTTC. The chain employs TRBV5-6 and TRBJ2-7; TRBD2 aligns across 9 bases. Germline-derived CDR1 and CDR2 are SGHDT and YYEEEE. CDR3 size: 17 residues. The junction had 10 bases not matched to a gene; V was cut back by 1 base and J by 2 bases.

The rearrangement joins TRBV30 to TRBJ1-2, with 7 bases lining up with TRBD1. Per the germline V gene, CDR1 is GTSNPN and CDR2 is SVGIG (reference sequence). The CDR3 spans 16 residues. J was trimmed by 7 bases and V by 8 bases; bases with no gene match: 22. The CDR3 protein is CARGTLSKGQLGGYTF. Written as DNA, the CDR3 is TGTGCCCGGGGGACTCTGAGTAAGGGACAGCTGGGTGGCTACACCTTC. Combining the CDR3 with reference TRBV30 and TRBJ1-2 gives the whole variable domain SQTIHQWPATLVQPVGSPLSLECTVEGTSNPNLYWYRQAAGRGLQLLFYSVGIGQISSEVPQNLSASRPQDRQFILSSKKLLLSDSGFYLCARGTLSKGQLGGYTFGSGTRLTVV.

This clonotype was seen more than once but under ten times. V gene TRBV7-9 combines with J gene TRBJ2-5, with 7 bases that match TRBD2. The V gene's germline CDR1 is SEHNR and CDR2 FQNEAQ (reference sequence). V was pared by 10 bases and J by 6 bases, with 11 bases of the junction left unmatched. The CDR3 covers 13 residues. CDR3 coding DNA: TGTGCCACATTTTATGAGGGAGGGAAGACCCAGTACTTC. Protein sequence: CATFYEGGKTQYF.

This clonotype has just a few counts. Its ends do not fully match the called genes, so a read error is possible. The chain uses TRBV5-1 and TRBJ2-3; TRBD1 might be the D (5 bases). This CDR3 has 14 amino acids. Per germline, CDR1 SGHRS and CDR2 YFSETQ. The CDR3 loop is CASKGAEVTGTQYF. The CDR3 nucleotides read TGCGCCAGCAAAGGGGCAGAAGTCACAGGTACGCAGTATTTT.

This clonotype has a count of ten or more. This sequence joins TRBV27 and TRBJ2-1, with TRBD2 matching over 8 bases. CDR1 MNHEY and CDR2 SMNVEV come from the germline V gene (reference sequence). The CDR3 length is 15 residues. V dropped 3 bases and J dropped 5; count of bases not matched to a gene: 6. The CDR3 reads CASSFRAGVHNEQFF. The CDR3 nucleotides read TGTGCCAGCAGTTTTCGAGCGGGAGTGCACAATGAGCAGTTCTTC.

This clonotype has a count of ten or more. V and J are TRBV5-1 and TRBJ2-1; the D call may be TRBD1 or TRBD2 (5 bases each). Germline values: CDR1 SGHRS, CDR2 YFSETQ. Trimming removed 0 bases at V and 12 bases at J, with 10 bases between. The CDR3 runs to 12 residues. The CDR3 reads CASSLGERGQFF. DNA for the CDR3: TGCGCCAGCAGCTTGGGAGAGAGGGGGCAGTTCTTC.

Remarks on this clonotype: Lacking the conserved final phenylalanine or tryptophan, this CDR3 likely reflects a read error. CDR3 protein: CASSLGTGSDTQYS. The CDR3 region has the DNA TGCGCCAGCAGCTTGGGGACGGGCTCAGATACGCAGTATTCT. J is TRBJ2-3 and V is TRBV5-1; D not certain. The CDR3 has 14 residues. The germline CDR1 and CDR2 sequences are SGHRS and YFSETQ. V was trimmed by 0 bases and J by 4 bases, leaving 9 bases between them.

In this sample, this clonotype turned up a few times. J is TRBJ2-7 and V is TRBV30, with D possibly called TRBD1 or TRBD2 (6 bases each). In germline, CDR1 is GTSNPN, CDR2 SVGIG (reference sequence). The CDR3 totals 15 residues. Trimming removed 3 bases from V and 1 base from J, with 16 bases in between. CDR3 region: CAWRLTTGLSYEQYF. The DNA for the CDR3 is TGTGCCTGGAGGCTAACGACAGGACTATCCTACGAGCAGTACTTC.

The chain recombines TRBV6-1 with TRBJ2-7, with 9 positions matching TRBD2. This CDR3 comprises 15 residues. Unmatched junction bases numbered 5, after V lost 3 bases and J lost 2 bases. Germline assignment: CDR1 MNHNS and CDR2 SASEGT. The CDR3 DNA reads TGTGCCAGCAGTGATCCCGGACTAGCGACCTACGAGCAGTACTTC. Residues: CASSDPGLATYEQYF.

This clonotype was recorded many times. This chain uses TRBV9 with TRBJ2-5, with no clear D. CDR3 length: 13 amino acids. Germline assignment: CDR1 SGDLS and CDR2 YYNGEE. V lost 4 bases and J 5 bases, leaving 12 bases between the germline ends. CDR3 region: CASSSWARETQYF. Written as DNA, the CDR3 is TGTGCCAGCAGCTCGTGGGCACGGGAGACCCAGTACTTC. Full variable domain (rest looked up from reference TRBV9 and TRBJ2-5): DSGVTQTPKHLITATGQRVTLRCSPRSGDLSVYWYQQSLDQGLQFLIQYYNGEERAKGNILERFSAQQFPDLHSELNLSSLELGDSALYFCASSSWARETQYFGPGTRLLVL.

This clonotype was seen at least ten times. This sequence joins TRBV2 and TRBJ2-7; 8 bases fit TRBD2. There are 14 residues in the CDR3. The germline gives CDR1 SNHLY, CDR2 FYNNEI. The junction had 7 bases not matched to a gene; V was cut back by 5 bases and J by 4 bases. The CDR3 DNA follows: TGTGCCAGCAGTTCGGGACTAGTACCTTACGAGCAGTACTTC. Translated: CASSSGLVPYEQYF.

This clonotype was counted many times. The CDR3 protein is CAISDGGRHETQYF. CDR3 bases: TGTGCCATCAGTGATGGCGGGAGGCATGAGACCCAGTACTTC. The chain joins TRBV10-3 to TRBJ2-5, with 8 bases lining up with TRBD2. This CDR3 is built from 14 residues. Per the germline V gene, CDR1 is ENHRY and CDR2 is SYGVKD. Trimming took 3 bases from V and 5 from J; bases not matched to a gene: 5.

This clonotype was picked up many times. The chain carries TRBV18 and TRBJ1-3, with D hard to call. Between the trimmed V and J ends, which lost 2 bases and 0 bases, there was a span of 8 bases. The CDR3 has 15 residues. CDR1 and CDR2 from the germline V gene are KGHSH and LQKENI. The CDR3 loop reads CASSPGYTSGNTIYF. The CDR3 DNA follows: TGTGCCAGCTCACCAGGATATACCTCTGGAAACACCATATATTTT.

A note on this clonotype: This is likely a read error, given that the CDR3 carries no conserved phenylalanine or tryptophan at its end. This chain uses TRBV20-1 with TRBJ2-7; TRBD2 is a possible D gene (5 bases). There are 17 residues in the CDR3. Trimming removed 0 bases from V and 2 bases from J, with 20 bases in between. Per the germline V gene, CDR1 is DFQATT and CDR2 is SNEGSKA (reference sequence). DNA of the CDR3: TGCAGTGCTAGAGATCGGCGGACCGGGGAAATAACCTACGAGCAGTACCTC. Translating it yields CSARDRRTGEITYEQYL.

This clonotype occurred a few times. The genes are TRBV20-1 and TRBJ2-3; the D gene is possibly TRBD2 (6 bases). V was clipped by 0 bases and J by 4 bases, with 14 bases between them. The germline gives CDR1 DFQATT, CDR2 SNEGSKA (reference sequence). The CDR3 is 15 amino acids. The CDR3 spells CSARDSGRGADTQYF. The CDR3 DNA is TGCAGTGCTAGAGATAGCGGAAGAGGGGCAGATACGCAGTATTTT.

This clonotype was seen ten or more times. The chain recombines TRBV29-1 with TRBJ2-3; a possible D gene is TRBD1 (5 bases). The CDR3 is 14 residues long. Germline V gene sequence: CDR1 SQVTM, CDR2 ANQGSEA. The V end lost 6 bases, the J end lost 0 bases, and 13 bases lay between the germline ends. CDR3 sequence (DNA): TGCAGCGTACTTATAGGGGCCAGCACAGATACGCAGTATTTT. Translation: CSVLIGASTDTQYF.

This CDR3 is CASSLVQTGTDTQYF. CDR3 DNA sequence: TGTGCCAGCAGCTTAGTTCAGACAGGAACAGATACGCAGTATTTT. This chain connects TRBV7-9 to TRBJ2-3; the D gene is possibly TRBD1 (6 bases). The germline V and J ends were trimmed by 1 base and 3 bases, with 11 bases remaining between them. There are 15 residues in the CDR3. Germline CDR1 reads SEHNR; CDR2 reads FQNEAQ (reference sequence). Using reference TRBV7-9 and TRBJ2-3 for the parts outside the CDR3, the full variable domain is DTGVSQNPRHKITKRGQNVTFRCDPISEHNRLYWYRQTLGQGPEFLTYFQNEAQLEKSRLLSDRFSAERPKGSFSTLEIQRTEQGDSAMYLCASSLVQTGTDTQYFGPGTRLTVL.

This clonotype was counted ten times or more. The chain has TRBV5-1 and TRBJ2-5; 7 nucleotides agree with TRBD1. V dropped 2 bases and J dropped 5; count of bases not matched to a gene: 9. Germline CDR1 is SGHRS and CDR2 is YFSETQ. This CDR3 region has 15 residues. CDR3 sequence reads: CASSLGDREGETQYF. In DNA form, the CDR3 reads TGCGCCAGCAGCTTAGGCGACAGGGAAGGGGAGACCCAGTACTTC.

This clonotype was counted ten times or more. The germline gene is not matched at one end of the junction; a read error may be the cause. The chain combines TRBV27 with TRBJ2-1, with D tentatively TRBD1 or TRBD2 (5 bases each). Germline lookup yields CDR1 MNHEY and CDR2 SMNVEV (reference sequence). The CDR3 totals 15 residues. The CDR3 loop is CASSLGTAAYNERFF. The DNA of the CDR3 is TGTGCCAGCAGTTTAGGGACCGCCGCCTACAATGAGCGGTTCTTC.

This chain joins TRBV6-1 and TRBJ2-7; D may be TRBD2 (5 bases). The germline CDR1 and CDR2 sequences are MNHNS and SASEGT. The length of the CDR3 is 15 residues. Trimming removed 0 bases from V and 5 bases from J, with 14 bases in between. Here the CDR3 reads CASSEARESVDEQYF. As DNA, the CDR3 is TGTGCCAGCAGTGAAGCCCGGGAATCAGTCGACGAGCAGTACTTC.

V and J are TRBV9 and TRBJ2-7, with 7 bases aligning to TRBD2. The V and J ends lost 4 bases and 0 bases, in that order; junction bases with no gene match: 7. The CDR3 sequence is 15 residues long. Per the germline V gene, CDR1 is SGDLS and CDR2 is YYNGEE. CDR3 sequence: CASSPSGVSSYEQYF. The CDR3 bases are TGTGCCAGCAGCCCAAGCGGGGTAAGCTCCTACGAGCAGTACTTC. Complete variable domain (other parts from reference TRBV9 and TRBJ2-7): DSGVTQTPKHLITATGQRVTLRCSPRSGDLSVYWYQQSLDQGLQFLIQYYNGEERAKGNILERFSAQQFPDLHSELNLSSLELGDSALYFCASSPSGVSSYEQYFGPGTRLTVT.

The J gene is TRBJ1-5, the V gene TRBV28; D remains unclear. Germline CDR1 and CDR2: MDHEN and SYDVKM. V was pared by 5 bases and J by 4 bases, with 12 bases between. The CDR3 has 14 amino acids. The CDR3 sequence is CASSGSGLNQPQHF. The CDR3 DNA reads as TGTGCCAGCAGTGGGTCTGGCCTAAATCAGCCCCAGCATTTT.